This entry lists 28 T cell receptor beta chains sequenced from one sample in a study of monozygotic twins with inflammatory bowel disease (dated by TCRdb to 2018 to 2020). Preparation of the library involved 5' RACE. The listed sequencing device is Illumina HiSeq 2500. Through TCRdb reprocessing, the reads give one entry per CDR3 protein sequence; DNA is omitted. The sample's table covers about 450,000 distinct CDR3 sequences. The biggest ten clones account for roughly 2.3% of the sample. The sequenced sample consisted of blood. These receptors were collected from a human donor with ulcerative colitis or Crohn's disease, or a healthy co-twin of an affected twin (not recorded which).

The rearrangement uses TRBV24-1 and TRBJ1-2; TCRdb designates TRBD1, a call that cannot be tested without DNA. This CDR3 contains 20 residues. Germline V gene lookup returns CDR1 KGHDR and CDR2 SFDVKD. CDR3 in amino acids: CATSAGPGTGGVLKNYGYTF.

The chain is built from TRBV29-1 and TRBJ2-1. Germline CDR1 and CDR2: SQVTM and ANQGSEA. There are 11 residues in the CDR3. CDR3 in amino acids: CSVETIPEQFF.

V usage is TRBV9 and J usage is TRBJ2-1; checking the TCRdb D call of TRBD2 is not possible without DNA. The CDR3 spans 16 residues. The germline gives CDR1 SGDLS, CDR2 YYNGEE. This CDR3 is CASSSRTSATANEQFF.

This sequence joins TRBV7-3 and TRBJ1-1. CDR1 is SGHTA and CDR2 is FQGTGA in the germline V gene. CDR3 length: 13 residues. The CDR3 loop is CASSLGPDTEAFF.

The chain is built from TRBV5-6 and TRBJ2-7; TCRdb's D call, TRBD2, is unchecked because there is no DNA. Germline V gene sequence: CDR1 SGHDT, CDR2 YYEEEE. This CDR3 contains 16 residues. The CDR3 loop reads CASSLGLAGKSYEQYF. The variable domain in full, with the rest retrieved from reference TRBV5-6 and TRBJ2-7, is DAGVTQSPTHLIKTRGQQVTLRCSPKSGHDTVSWYQQALGQGPQFIFQYYEEEERQRGNFPDRFSGHQFPNYSSELNVNALLLGDSALYLCASSLGLAGKSYEQYFGPGTRLTVT.

The V and J genes are TRBV5-1 and TRBJ2-5; TCRdb proposes TRBD2, but this gene call is untestable without DNA. From germline, CDR1 is SGHRS and CDR2 YFSETQ. This CDR3 contains 16 residues. CDR3 amino acids: CASSLEGRGGSETQYF.

The CDR3 loop is CATSVPSGTGGTDTQYF. The gene calls are TRBV24-1 and TRBJ2-3; TCRdb's D call of TRBD1 is untestable without DNA. This CDR3 comprises 17 residues. Per the germline V gene, CDR1 is KGHDR and CDR2 is SFDVKD.

The gene calls are TRBV12-3 or TRBV12-4 and TRBJ2-3; TCRdb's D call, TRBD1, is unchecked because there is no DNA. The CDR3 extends over 14 amino acids. CDR3 loop: CASSRGASTDTQYF.

The chain carries TRBV30 and TRBJ1-2. The CDR3 length is 11 residues. CDR1 is GTSNPN, CDR2 SVGIG, per germline (reference sequence). The CDR3 here is CAGGTNYGYTF.

The chain uses TRBV2 and TRBJ2-1; TCRdb proposes TRBD2, but this gene call is untestable without DNA. CDR3 length: 16 residues. Germline V gene sequence: CDR1 SNHLY, CDR2 FYNNEI. The CDR3: CATQLSLAGVVNEQFF.

The genes are TRBV7-9 and TRBJ2-7. This CDR3 comprises 16 residues. Germline V gives CDR1 SEHNR, CDR2 FQNEAQ (reference sequence). CDR3 sequence: CASSLIGGTVYYEQYF.

V usage is TRBV29-1 and J usage is TRBJ2-3; there is no DNA to check the TCRdb D call of TRBD1. Germline V lookup: CDR1 SQVTM, CDR2 ANQGSEA. The CDR3 loop spans 12 amino acids. CDR3 amino acids: CSVGQGIDTQYF.

The J gene is TRBJ1-1, the V gene TRBV2. This CDR3 contains 11 residues. Germline lookup yields CDR1 SNHLY and CDR2 FYNNEI. The CDR3 reads CASSEVQSTFF. Combining the CDR3 with reference TRBV2 and TRBJ1-1 gives the whole variable domain EPEVTQTPSHQVTQMGQEVILRCVPISNHLYFYWYRQILGQKVEFLVSFYNNEISEKSEIFDDQFSVERPDGSNFTLKIRSTKLEDSAMYFCASSEVQSTFFGQGTRLTVV.

This chain connects TRBV10-3 to TRBJ2-1; TCRdb's D call of TRBD2 is untestable without DNA. Germline loops: CDR1 ENHRY, CDR2 SYGVKD. This CDR3 contains 15 residues. The CDR3 loop is CATSLALSSYNEQFF.

The chain combines TRBV6-5 with TRBJ2-7. The CDR3 is made up of 13 amino acids. Germline assignment: CDR1 MNHEY and CDR2 SVGAGI. The CDR3 sequence is CASSPRGVNEQYF.

The chain joins TRBV15 to TRBJ2-5; absent DNA, TCRdb's TRBD2 call cannot be checked. The CDR3 has 14 amino acids. Germline V CDR1 and CDR2: LNHNV, YYDKDF (reference sequence). This CDR3 is CATSRRESQETQYF.

This chain uses TRBV29-1 with TRBJ1-5. Germline CDR1 and CDR2: SQVTM and ANQGSEA. There are 13 residues in the CDR3. The CDR3 sequence: CSVEEGRNQPQHF.

The chain has TRBV20-1 and TRBJ2-7. The CDR3 extends over 12 amino acids. The V gene's germline CDR1 is DFQATT and CDR2 SNEGSKA (reference sequence). The CDR3 here is CSARERSEEQYF.

The chain uses TRBV7-2 and TRBJ2-1; there is no DNA to check the TCRdb D call of TRBD1. Germline V gene sequence: CDR1 SGHTA, CDR2 FQGNSA. There are 16 residues in the CDR3. The CDR3: CASSPAGAGYYNEQFF.

The rearrangement uses TRBV20-1 and TRBJ2-7; TCRdb names TRBD1, which stays unverified in the absence of DNA. The CDR3 totals 16 residues. CDR1 and CDR2 (germline): DFQATT, SNEGSKA (reference sequence). CDR3 amino acids: CSARDTPGQGSNEQYF.

The rearrangement joins TRBV25-1 to TRBJ1-1. CDR3 length: 13 amino acids. The germline CDR1 and CDR2 sequences are MGHDK and SYGVNS. The CDR3 loop is CASSVSGGTEAFF.

This rearrangement joins TRBV6-2 or TRBV6-3 to TRBJ2-5; TCRdb indicates TRBD2, and absent DNA this call remains unverified. CDR3 length: 15 amino acids. The germline V gene has CDR1 MNHEY and CDR2 SVGEGT. CDR3 residues: CASSAAGLAQETQYF.

This chain uses TRBV10-3 with TRBJ1-1; as DNA is missing, the TRBD1 call by TCRdb cannot be tested. CDR1 and CDR2 from the germline V gene are ENHRY and SYGVKD. The CDR3 contains 13 residues. The chain's CDR3 is CAISPGANTEAFF.

The chain is built from TRBV10-3 and TRBJ2-7. The CDR3 covers 14 residues. CDR1 is ENHRY and CDR2 is SYGVKD in the germline V gene. The CDR3 sequence: CAISESSTHQAQYF.

The V gene is TRBV20-1, the J gene TRBJ1-6; TCRdb's assignment of TRBD1 cannot be checked, as there is no DNA. Germline CDR1 and CDR2: DFQATT and SNEGSKA (reference sequence). The CDR3 loop spans 14 amino acids. The CDR3 region is CSASRTGENSPLHF.

The genes are TRBV5-1 and TRBJ2-1; TCRdb lists TRBD1, though no DNA is available to test this call. The CDR3 is 16 residues long. Germline-derived CDR1 and CDR2 are SGHRS and YFSETQ. The CDR3: CASSLEGLSSYNEQFF.

The V gene is TRBV12-3 or TRBV12-4, the J gene TRBJ2-1; the D gene TCRdb calls, TRBD2, cannot be checked with no DNA. The CDR3 consists of 16 residues. The CDR3 here is CASSHSSGRPYNEQFF.

The CDR3 reads CASSLDGTSGYNEQFF. The chain is built from TRBV7-3 and TRBJ2-1; TCRdb selects TRBD2, and the lack of DNA leaves this call unchecked. Germline V gives CDR1 SGHTA, CDR2 FQGTGA. The CDR3 is 16 residues long.